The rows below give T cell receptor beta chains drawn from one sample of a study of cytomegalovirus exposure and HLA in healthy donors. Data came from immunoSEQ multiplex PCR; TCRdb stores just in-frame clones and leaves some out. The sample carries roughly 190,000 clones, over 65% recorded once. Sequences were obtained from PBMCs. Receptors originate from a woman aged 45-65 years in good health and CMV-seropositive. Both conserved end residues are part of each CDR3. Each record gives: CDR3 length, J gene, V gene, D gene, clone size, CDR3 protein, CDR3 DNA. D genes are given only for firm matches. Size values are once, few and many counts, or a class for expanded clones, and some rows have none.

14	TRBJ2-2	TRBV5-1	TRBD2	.	CASKALAGTGELFF	TGCGCCAGCAAAGCTTTAGCGGGTACCGGGGAGCTGTTTTTT
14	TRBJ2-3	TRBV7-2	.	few	CASKVERVGDTQYF	TGTGCCAGCAAAGTGGAGCGGGTTGGAGATACGCAGTATTTT
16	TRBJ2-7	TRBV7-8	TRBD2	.	CASSPIGGDLRYEQYF	TGTGCCAGCAGCCCCATTGGGGGGGACTTACGATACGAGCAGTACTTC
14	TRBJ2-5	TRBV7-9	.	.	CSSSLTGYVETQYF	TGTTCCAGCAGCTTAACAGGGTATGTCGAGACCCAGTACTTC
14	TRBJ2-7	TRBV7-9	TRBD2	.	CASSQLAGTYEQYF	TGTGCCAGCAGCCAATTAGCGGGGACGTACGAGCAGTACTTC
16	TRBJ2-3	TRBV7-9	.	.	CASSLAVEERADTQYF	TGTGCCAGCAGCTTAGCTGTGGAGGAAAGGGCAGATACGCAGTATTTT
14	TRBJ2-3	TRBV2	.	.	CAKSMTGLTDTQYF	TGTGCAAAAAGTATGACAGGTCTCACAGATACGCAGTATTTT
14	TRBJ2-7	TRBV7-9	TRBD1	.	CSSSTGQGSYEQYF	TGTTCCAGCAGCACGGGACAGGGTTCCTACGAGCAGTACTTC
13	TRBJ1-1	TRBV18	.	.	CASQANLNTEAFF	TGTGCCAGTCAGGCAAACCTGAACACTGAAGCTTTCTTT
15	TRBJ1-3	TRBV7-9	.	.	CASSLAPRSGNTIYF	TGTGCCAGCAGCCTGGCCCCTCGCTCTGGAAACACCATATATTTT
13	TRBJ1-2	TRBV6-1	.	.	CASSQGPKGGYTF	TGTGCCAGCAGTCAGGGGCCTAAGGGCGGCTACACCTTC